The 18 T cell receptor beta chains in this list originate from one sample, sequenced in a study of T cell responses to AZD1222 COVID-19 vaccine. Profiled with immunoSEQ multiplex PCR; TCRdb holds only in-frame clones, not every one. Found here are about 150,000 clones, about 88% of them singletons; the top ten hold 3.1%. The starting material was peripheral blood, obtained on day 0 of AZD1222 vaccination. These receptors all stem from an adult in good health.

CDR3 region: CASSFPTGGQNEQFF. CDR3 nucleotides: TGTGCCAGCAGCTTCCCCACGGGGGGGCAGAATGAGCAGTTCTTC. The gene calls are TRBV7-2 and TRBJ2-1, with 8 bases lining up with TRBD2. The CDR3 contains 15 residues. Germline V gene sequence: CDR1 SGHTA, CDR2 FQGNSA. V shed 3 bases and J 7 bases; nucleotides not matched to a gene: 8.

This clone was counted once. The chain combines TRBV11-2 with TRBJ1-2, with a tentative D call TRBD1 (5 bases). V lost 5 bases, J lost 4 bases, and 11 bases lay in between. Germline-derived CDR1 and CDR2 are SGHAT and FQNNGV. This CDR3 has 13 amino acids. The DNA for the CDR3 is TGTGCCAGCAGCCCCCAGGGAGGCTATGGCTACACCTTC. This codes for CASSPQGGYGYTF.

V is TRBV6-4 and J is TRBJ1-4; a weak D match, TRBD1 (6 bases). Trimming removed 3 bases from V and 5 bases from J, with 7 bases in between. From germline, CDR1 is MRHNA and CDR2 SNTAGT. The CDR3 totals 13 residues. CDR3 sequence: CASSETGNEKLFF. The CDR3 DNA follows: TGTGCCAGCAGTGAAACAGGGAATGAAAAACTGTTTTTT.

The chain has TRBV7-9 and TRBJ1-2; perhaps TRBD1 as D (5 bases). Germline CDR1 is SEHNR and CDR2 is FQNEAQ (reference sequence). Trimming took 7 bases from V and 4 from J, leaving 16 bases between them. The CDR3 extends over 14 amino acids. The CDR3 DNA sequence: TGTGCCAGCACCAATTACGGGGGAGGCTATGGCTACACCTTC. This gives the protein CASTNYGGGYGYTF.

This chain joins TRBV4-1 and TRBJ1-5, with TRBD1 identical over 7 bases. From germline, CDR1 is MGHRA and CDR2 YSYEKL. Germline trimming cut 0 bases from V and 1 base from J; bases unmatched to any gene: 3. This CDR3 comprises 16 residues. CDR3 DNA sequence: TGCGCCAGCAGCCAAGACGGGGACAGCAGCAATCAGCCCCAGCATTTT. Translating it yields CASSQDGDSSNQPQHF.

This chain connects TRBV29-1 to TRBJ2-7, with D possibly TRBD1 on 5 matching bases. The CDR3 loop spans 13 amino acids. V shed 4 bases and J shed 2 bases, with 12 bases lying between them. Germline CDR1 and CDR2: SQVTM and ANQGSEA. DNA for the CDR3: TGCAGCGTTGGGGCAGGGTTGACCTACGAGCAGTACTTC. It yields the protein CSVGAGLTYEQYF.

This rearrangement joins TRBV5-4 to TRBJ2-7; 8 positions agree with TRBD2. Per germline, CDR1 SGHNT and CDR2 YYREEE (reference sequence). After removal of 4 bases from V and 3 bases from J, the junction contained 6 bases not matched to a gene. The CDR3 contains 14 residues. CDR3 sequence: CASSGRGALYEQYF. The CDR3, as DNA: TGTGCCAGCAGCGGGCGGGGGGCCCTCTACGAGCAGTACTTC. Drawing the rest from reference TRBV5-4 and TRBJ2-7, the complete variable domain is ETGVTQSPTHLIKTRGQQVTLRCSSQSGHNTVSWYQQALGQGPQFIFQYYREEENGRGNFPPRFSGLQFPNYSSELNVNALELDDSALYLCASSGRGALYEQYFGPGTRLTVT.

The V call is TRBV5-1, the J call TRBJ2-1, with 11 bases fitting TRBD1. V shed 3 bases and J 3 bases; nucleotides not matched to a gene: 2. This CDR3 comprises 15 residues. In germline, CDR1 is SGHRS, CDR2 YFSETQ. The CDR3 coding sequence is TGCGCCAGCAGCTGGGGGACAGGGGGCTACAATGAGCAGTTCTTC. It yields the protein CASSWGTGGYNEQFF. The whole variable domain, filled in from reference TRBV5-1 and TRBJ2-1, reads KAGVTQTPRYLIKTRGQQVTLSCSPISGHRSVSWYQQTPGQGLQFLFEYFSETQRNKGNFPGRFSGRQFSNSRSEMNVSTLELGDSALYLCASSWGTGGYNEQFFGPGTRLTVL.

The V call is TRBV4-2, the J call TRBJ1-2, with D perhaps TRBD1 (5 bases). The V and J ends lost 0 bases and 4 bases respectively, with 15 bases between them. The CDR3 is 16 amino acids. Germline V gene lookup returns CDR1 LGHNA and CDR2 YNFKEQ. The CDR3 here is CASSQDRTGGAYGYTF. DNA for the CDR3: TGTGCCAGCAGCCAAGATCGAACAGGTGGGGCCTATGGCTACACCTTC.

This chain joins TRBV9 and TRBJ1-1; 8 positions agree with TRBD1. Germline assignment: CDR1 SGDLS and CDR2 YYNGEE. V lost 0 bases and J lost 1; bases outside the gene matches: 5. This CDR3 region has 16 residues. The CDR3 is CASSVEDRARNTEAFF. As DNA, the CDR3 is TGTGCCAGCAGCGTAGAGGACAGGGCCCGGAACACTGAAGCTTTCTTT.

The genes are TRBV5-6 and TRBJ2-1, with D maybe TRBD2 (5 bases). This CDR3 has 14 residues. Trimming removed 5 bases from V and 8 bases from J, with 17 bases in between. Germline CDR1 and CDR2: SGHDT and YYEEEE. The DNA for the CDR3 is TGTGCCAGCAGAGCAGACTACGGTCATTATGAGCAGTTCTTC. It yields the protein CASRADYGHYEQFF.

J is TRBJ1-2 and V is TRBV18, with a tentative D call TRBD1 (5 bases). In germline, CDR1 is KGHSH, CDR2 LQKENI. This CDR3 region has 14 residues. The V gene lost 6 bases and the J gene lost 8 bases, with 19 bases spanning the gap. The CDR3 sequence is CASSPVDSAGGYTF. The CDR3 DNA reads as TGTGCCAGCTCCCCGGTAGACAGTGCTGGGGGCTACACCTTC.

The rearrangement uses TRBV14 and TRBJ1-6; weak D call: TRBD1 (5 bases). Germline-derived CDR1 and CDR2 are SGHDN and FVKESK. Trimming shortened V by 4 bases and J by 11 bases, and 9 bases separated the two germline ends. CDR3 length: 12 residues. The CDR3 loop is CASSPRGAPLHF. DNA of the CDR3: TGTGCCAGCAGCCCCCGGGGGGCACCCCTCCACTTT.

The rearrangement links TRBV2 to TRBJ1-2, with a possible D match to TRBD1 (5 bases). Germline V gene sequence: CDR1 SNHLY, CDR2 FYNNEI. There are 13 residues in the CDR3. V was trimmed by 6 bases and J by 3 bases, leaving 11 bases between them. The CDR3 spells CASSPGTHYGYTF. The DNA for the CDR3 is TGTGCCAGCAGCCCCGGGACTCACTATGGCTACACCTTC.

There are a few counts of this clone. The genes are TRBV7-2 and TRBJ1-1, with TRBD1 identical over 8 bases. The CDR3 has 14 amino acids. Germline trimming cut 5 bases from V and 1 base from J; bases unmatched to any gene: 3. Per germline, CDR1 SGHTA and CDR2 FQGNSA. The CDR3 sequence: CASSPGQGNTEAFF. The CDR3 nucleotides read TGTGCCAGCAGCCCCGGACAGGGGAACACTGAAGCTTTCTTT.

This clone showed up just once. The chain has TRBV7-8 and TRBJ1-3, with D perhaps TRBD1 (5 bases). Germline V gene data show CDR1 as SGHVS and CDR2 as FQNEAQ. The V and J ends lost 1 base and 0 bases respectively, with 13 bases between them. The CDR3 is 17 amino acids. The CDR3 protein is CASSLGGVRGSGNTIYF. The DNA of the CDR3 is TGTGCCAGCAGCTTAGGGGGGGTGAGGGGCTCTGGAAACACCATATATTTT.

The CDR3 DNA sequence: TGCGCCAGCAGCTTGCAAGAGGGCACAGATACGCAGTATTTT. Translation: CASSLQEGTDTQYF. This sequence joins TRBV5-1 and TRBJ2-3; unclear D gene. Germline assignment: CDR1 SGHRS and CDR2 YFSETQ. The CDR3 sequence is 14 residues long. V was trimmed by 1 base and J by 1 base, leaving 7 bases between them.

V gene TRBV6-6 combines with J gene TRBJ2-5; D gene ambiguous. Trimming took 4 bases from V and 5 from J, leaving 11 bases between them. Germline V gives CDR1 MNHNY, CDR2 SVGAGI (reference sequence). CDR3 size: 13 residues. The CDR3 bases are TGTGCCAGCAGTTCTTGGGGTCCGGAGACCCAGTACTTC. This sequence encodes CASSSWGPETQYF.